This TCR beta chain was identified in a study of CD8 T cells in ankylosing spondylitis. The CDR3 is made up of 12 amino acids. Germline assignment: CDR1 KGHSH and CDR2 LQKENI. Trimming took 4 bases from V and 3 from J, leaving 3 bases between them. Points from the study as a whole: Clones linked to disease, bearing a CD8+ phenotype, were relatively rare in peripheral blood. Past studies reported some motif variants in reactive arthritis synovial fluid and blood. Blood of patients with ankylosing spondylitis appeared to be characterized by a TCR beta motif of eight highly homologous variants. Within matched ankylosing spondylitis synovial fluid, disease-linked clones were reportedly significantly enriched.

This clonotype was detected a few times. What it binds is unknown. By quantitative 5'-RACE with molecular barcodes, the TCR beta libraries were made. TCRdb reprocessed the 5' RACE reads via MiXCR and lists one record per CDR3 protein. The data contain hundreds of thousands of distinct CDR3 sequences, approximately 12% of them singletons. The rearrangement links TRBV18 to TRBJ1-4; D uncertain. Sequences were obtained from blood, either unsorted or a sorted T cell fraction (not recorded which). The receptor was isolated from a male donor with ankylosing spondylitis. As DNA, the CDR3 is TGTGCCAGCTCACAAGCTAATGAAAAACTGTTTTTT. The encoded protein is CASSQANEKLFF.